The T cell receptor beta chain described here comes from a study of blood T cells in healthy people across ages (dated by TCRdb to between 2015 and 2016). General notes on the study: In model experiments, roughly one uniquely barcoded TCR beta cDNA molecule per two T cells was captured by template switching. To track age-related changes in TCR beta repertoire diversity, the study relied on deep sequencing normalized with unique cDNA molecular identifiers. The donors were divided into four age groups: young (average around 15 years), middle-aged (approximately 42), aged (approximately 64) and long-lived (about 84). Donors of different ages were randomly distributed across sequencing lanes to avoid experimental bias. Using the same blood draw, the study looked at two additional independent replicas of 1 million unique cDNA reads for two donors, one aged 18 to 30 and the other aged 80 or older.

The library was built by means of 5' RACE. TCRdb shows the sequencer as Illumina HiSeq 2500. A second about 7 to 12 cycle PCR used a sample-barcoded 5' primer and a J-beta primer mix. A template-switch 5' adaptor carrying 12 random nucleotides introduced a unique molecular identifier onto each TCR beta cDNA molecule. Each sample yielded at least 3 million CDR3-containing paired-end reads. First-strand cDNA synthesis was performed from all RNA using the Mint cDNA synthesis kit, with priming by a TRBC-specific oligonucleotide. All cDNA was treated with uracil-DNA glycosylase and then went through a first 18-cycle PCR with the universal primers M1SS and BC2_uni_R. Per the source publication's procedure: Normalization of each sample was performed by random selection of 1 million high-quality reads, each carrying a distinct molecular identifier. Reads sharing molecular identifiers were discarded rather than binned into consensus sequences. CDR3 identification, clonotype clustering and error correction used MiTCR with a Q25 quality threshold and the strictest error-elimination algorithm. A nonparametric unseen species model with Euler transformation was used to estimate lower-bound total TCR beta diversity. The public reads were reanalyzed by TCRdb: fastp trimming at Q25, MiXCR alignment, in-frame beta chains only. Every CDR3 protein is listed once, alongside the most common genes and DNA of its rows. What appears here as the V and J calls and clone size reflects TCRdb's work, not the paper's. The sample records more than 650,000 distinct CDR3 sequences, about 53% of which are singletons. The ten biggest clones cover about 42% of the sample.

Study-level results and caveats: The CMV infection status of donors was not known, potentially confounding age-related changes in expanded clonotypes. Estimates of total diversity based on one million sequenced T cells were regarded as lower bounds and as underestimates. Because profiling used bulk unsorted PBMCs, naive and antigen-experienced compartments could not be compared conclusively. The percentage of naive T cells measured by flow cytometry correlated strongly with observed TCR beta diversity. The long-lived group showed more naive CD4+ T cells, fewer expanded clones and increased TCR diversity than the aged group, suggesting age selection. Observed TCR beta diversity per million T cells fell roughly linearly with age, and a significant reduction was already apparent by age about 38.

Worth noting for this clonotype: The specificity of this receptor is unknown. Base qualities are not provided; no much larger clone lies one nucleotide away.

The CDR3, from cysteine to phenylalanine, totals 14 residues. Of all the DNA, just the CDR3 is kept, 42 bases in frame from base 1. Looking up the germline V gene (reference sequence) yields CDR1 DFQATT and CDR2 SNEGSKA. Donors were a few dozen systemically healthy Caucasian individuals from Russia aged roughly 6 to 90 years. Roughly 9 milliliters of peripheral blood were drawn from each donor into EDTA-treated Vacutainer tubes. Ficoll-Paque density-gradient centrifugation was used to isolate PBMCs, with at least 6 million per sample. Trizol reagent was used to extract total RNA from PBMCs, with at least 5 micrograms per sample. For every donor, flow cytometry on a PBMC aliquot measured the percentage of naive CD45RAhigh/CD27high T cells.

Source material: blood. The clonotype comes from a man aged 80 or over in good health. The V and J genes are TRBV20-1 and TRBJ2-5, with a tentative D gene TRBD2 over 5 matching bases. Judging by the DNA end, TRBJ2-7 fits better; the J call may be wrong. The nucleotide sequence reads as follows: TGCAGTGCTCCGATAAGAGGGTCGGGGTACGAGCAGTACTTC. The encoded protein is CSAPIRGSGYEQYF.